This T cell receptor beta chain was identified in a study of T cell responses to AZD1222 COVID-19 vaccine. Assay: immunoSEQ multiplex PCR; the TCRdb copy retains only in-frame clones and omits some. Of around 99,000 clones in the sample, 87% are singletons; the top ten hold 4% to 5.5%. Germline V gene data show CDR1 as LGHNA and CDR2 as YSLEER. Trimming pared 6 bases from V and 8 bases from J, leaving 9 bases between. The length of the CDR3 is 11 residues. This chain connects TRBV4-3 to TRBJ2-3, with D perhaps matching TRBD1 or TRBD2 (6 bases each). The sequence came from an adult in good health. The sequencing here drew on peripheral blood, taken on day 0 of AZD1222 vaccination. The CDR3 DNA sequence: TGCGCCAGCAGTACGGGGGCTACGCAGTATTTT. Residues: CASSTGATQYF.